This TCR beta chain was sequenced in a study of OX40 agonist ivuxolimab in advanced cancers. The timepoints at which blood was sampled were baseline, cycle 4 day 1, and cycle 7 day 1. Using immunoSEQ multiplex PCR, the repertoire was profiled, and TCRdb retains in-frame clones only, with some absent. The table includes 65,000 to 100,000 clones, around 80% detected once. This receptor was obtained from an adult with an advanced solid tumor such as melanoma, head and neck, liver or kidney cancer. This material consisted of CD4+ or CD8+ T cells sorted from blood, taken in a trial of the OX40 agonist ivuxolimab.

The CDR3 loop reads CASSSRTGAWGEQYF. In DNA, the CDR3 is TGTGCCAGCAGCTCCCGGACTGGAGCGTGGGGCGAGCAGTACTTC. The chain uses TRBV5-6 and TRBJ2-7; D is perhaps TRBD2 (5 bases). The CDR3 covers 15 residues. CDR1 SGHDT and CDR2 YYEEEE come from the germline V gene. Trimming left V 3 bases short and J 6 bases short, with 19 bases between.